Following are 22 T cell receptor beta chains from one sample sequenced in a study of OX40 agonist ivuxolimab in advanced cancers. Profiled with immunoSEQ multiplex PCR; TCRdb holds only in-frame clones, not every one. The data hold tens of thousands of clones, with around 93% observed a single time. The sample was CD4+ or CD8+ T cells sorted from blood, taken in a trial of the OX40 agonist ivuxolimab. Receptors originate from an adult with an advanced solid tumor such as melanoma, head and neck, liver or kidney cancer.

The V and J genes are TRBV11-3 and TRBJ2-5, with TRBD1 matching over 9 bases. The CDR3 extends over 15 amino acids. With V trimmed by 1 base and J by 6 bases, 6 bases remained unmatched. Germline CDR1 SGHNT, CDR2 YENEEA. The CDR3 region has the DNA TGTGCCAGCAGCTTAGGGGGGACAGGGAGAAAGACCCAGTACTTC. Residues: CASSLGGTGRKTQYF.

The CDR3 loop is CASSPNPGTVYGYTF. CDR3 DNA sequence: TGTGCCAGCAGCCCAAACCCGGGGACGGTCTATGGCTACACCTTC. J is TRBJ1-2 and V is TRBV11-3; maybe TRBD1 (5 bases). Trimming left V 5 bases short and J 4 bases short, with 17 bases between. Germline V lookup: CDR1 SGHNT, CDR2 YENEEA. The CDR3 extends over 15 amino acids.

The V and J genes are TRBV5-4 and TRBJ2-6, with TRBD1 matching over 12 bases. Germline lookup yields CDR1 SGHNT and CDR2 YYREEE (reference sequence). The CDR3 has 18 residues. The V and J ends lost 0 bases and 4 bases, in that order; junction bases with no gene match: 5. As DNA, the CDR3 is TGTGCCAGCAGCTTGGGGGACAGGGGGCGAGGAGGGGCCAACGTCCTGACTTTC. This translates into CASSLGDRGRGGANVLTF.

The V gene is TRBV9, the J gene TRBJ2-1, with 9 bases matching TRBD2. V lost 0 bases, J lost 9 bases, and 4 bases stayed unmatched. Germline assignment: CDR1 SGDLS and CDR2 YYNGEE. The CDR3 length is 14 residues. CDR3 DNA sequence: TGTGCCAGCAGCGTAGTAGCGGGAGCCTTTGAGCAGTTCTTC. Amino acids: CASSVVAGAFEQFF.

The chain employs TRBV29-1 and TRBJ2-7, with TRBD2 matching 7 bases. Germline loops: CDR1 SQVTM, CDR2 ANQGSEA. This CDR3 contains 13 residues. V shed 4 bases and J 1 base; nucleotides not matched to a gene: 4. In DNA, the CDR3 is TGCAGCGTTGGGGAGGGGATATCCTACGAGCAGTACTTC. Protein sequence: CSVGEGISYEQYF.

The rearrangement uses TRBV4-1 and TRBJ2-1; the D is unclear. Germline lookup yields CDR1 MGHRA and CDR2 YSYEKL. The CDR3 sequence is 17 residues long. V lost 0 bases and J lost 6, with 18 bases in between. In DNA, the CDR3 is TGCGCCAGCAGCCAAGATCTATTAGCCGGAGTTAGCAATGAGCAGTTCTTC. Encoded protein: CASSQDLLAGVSNEQFF.

The V and J genes are TRBV9 and TRBJ2-3, with D possibly called TRBD1 or TRBD2 (5 bases each). With 4 bases removed from V and 3 bases from J, the gap between germline ends came to 12 bases. The CDR3 totals 14 residues. The germline gives CDR1 SGDLS, CDR2 YYNGEE. The CDR3 region has the DNA TGTGCCAGCAGCCGCGCGTGGGGGACAGATACGCAGTATTTT. Encoded protein: CASSRAWGTDTQYF.

This chain uses TRBV6-5 with TRBJ2-6; 8 nucleotides match TRBD1. Germline-derived CDR1 and CDR2 are MNHEY and SVGAGI. With 5 bases clipped from V and 0 bases from J, the junction kept 0 bases outside the gene matches. The CDR3 contains 15 residues. CDR3 protein: CASSTGGSGANVLTF. CDR3 in DNA: TGTGCCAGCAGTACAGGGGGCTCTGGGGCCAACGTCCTGACTTTC.

With regard to this clone: The identical CDR3 is also encoded by other nucleotide sequences in the sample. V gene TRBV4-3 combines with J gene TRBJ2-7; 8 bases are a match to TRBD2. The V segment lost 0 bases and the J segment 2 bases; nucleotides outside the gene matches: 6. This CDR3 is built from 16 residues. The germline V gene has CDR1 LGHNA and CDR2 YSLEER. The CDR3 here is CASSQEVTSATYEQYF. CDR3 nucleotide sequence: TGCGCCAGCAGCCAAGAAGTGACTAGCGCTACCTACGAGCAGTACTTC.

This chain uses TRBV19 with TRBJ2-2, with D possibly matching TRBD1 (5 bases). Per germline, CDR1 LNHDA and CDR2 SQIVND (reference sequence). CDR3 length: 15 residues. V was shortened by 6 bases and J by 4 bases, with 15 bases between the two germline ends. The CDR3 region has the DNA TGTGCCAGTAGGCGCCAGGGCCCTACCACCGGGGAGCTGTTTTTT. This codes for CASRRQGPTTGELFF.

This sequence joins TRBV28 and TRBJ2-1; 11 nucleotides agree with TRBD2. CDR3 length: 17 amino acids. Per the germline V gene, CDR1 is MDHEN and CDR2 is SYDVKM. Trimming took 2 bases from V and 2 from J; bases not matched to a gene: 5. CDR3: CASSLPETSGTYNEQFF. CDR3 bases: TGTGCCAGCAGTTTACCTGAGACTAGCGGGACCTACAATGAGCAGTTCTTC. The variable domain in full, completed from reference TRBV28 and TRBJ2-1, reads DVKVTQSSRYLVKRTGEKVFLECVQDMDHENMFWYRQDPGLGLRLIYFSYDVKMKEKGDIPEGYSVSREKKERFSLILESASTNQTSMYLCASSLPETSGTYNEQFFGPGTRLTVL.

This clone was found once. The rearrangement uses TRBV19 and TRBJ2-1, with a tentative D call TRBD2 (5 bases). V lost 1 base to trimming and J lost 7 bases, with 5 bases between them. The CDR3 runs 12 residues. CDR1 is LNHDA and CDR2 is SQIVND in the germline V gene (reference sequence). Here the CDR3 reads CASSIAGNEQFF. Here the CDR3 DNA reads TGTGCCAGTAGTATAGCGGGGAATGAGCAGTTCTTC.

The chain links TRBV4-2 to TRBJ2-7, with TRBD1 matching over 8 bases. CDR1 and CDR2 from the germline V gene are LGHNA and YNFKEQ. V lost 1 base to trimming and J lost 2 bases; unmatched junction nucleotides: 4. This CDR3 region has 15 residues. The CDR3 loop reads CASSQGTGSAYEQYF. CDR3 DNA: TGTGCCAGCAGCCAAGGGACAGGGTCGGCCTACGAGCAGTACTTC.

Points on this clone: At one end, the junction sequence differs from germline, possibly due to a read error. This sample also contains other DNA sequences that code for the same CDR3. The CDR3 nucleotides read TGTGCTAGCAGCCCAGGACAGGGCTACGAGCAGTACTTC. It yields the protein CASSPGQGYEQYF. The chain links TRBV7-7 to TRBJ2-7; 8 bases line up with TRBD1. The V gene's germline CDR1 is SSHAT and CDR2 FNYEAQ (reference sequence). CDR3 length equals 13 residues.

This rearrangement joins TRBV5-4 to TRBJ2-7, with 11 bases lining up with TRBD2. Germline CDR1 is SGHNT and CDR2 is YYREEE (reference sequence). There are 14 residues in the CDR3. The junction had 3 bases not matched to a gene; V was cut back by 3 bases and J by 4 bases. Here the CDR3 reads CASSSGLAVYEQYF. CDR3 DNA sequence: TGTGCCAGCAGCTCGGGACTAGCGGTATACGAGCAGTACTTC.

This clone was recorded a few times. This sequence joins TRBV7-9 and TRBJ1-1, with D unclear. Germline CDR1 SEHNR, CDR2 FQNEAQ (reference sequence). This CDR3 is built from 17 residues. Deletions cut 5 bases from V and 10 bases from J, with 29 bases between. CDR3 in amino acids: CASSTNVAGPSLFIAFF. CDR3 in DNA: TGTGCCAGCAGCACGAACGTTGCAGGACCCTCTCTTTTTATAGCTTTCTTT.

The chain uses TRBV13 and TRBJ2-6; D remains unclear. V lost 1 base and J lost 2, with 6 bases in between. Germline-derived CDR1 and CDR2 are PRHDT and FYEKMQ (reference sequence). The CDR3 has 15 amino acids. The CDR3 DNA sequence: TGTGCCAGCAGCTTAGAAATTACTGGGGCCAACGTCCTGACTTTC. Translation: CASSLEITGANVLTF.

This chain uses TRBV9 with TRBJ1-3; D unclear. The V end lost 2 bases, the J end lost 0 bases, and 12 bases lay between the germline ends. Per germline, CDR1 SGDLS and CDR2 YYNGEE. The CDR3 contains 16 residues. CDR3 in amino acids: CASSVFGQSSGNTIYF. The CDR3 coding sequence is TGTGCCAGCAGCGTTTTTGGGCAGAGCTCTGGAAACACCATATATTTT.

The genes are TRBV29-1 and TRBJ1-1; possible D gene TRBD1, 6 bases. Trimming shortened V by 4 bases and J by 5 bases, and 14 bases separated the two germline ends. The CDR3 covers 13 residues. The germline CDR1 and CDR2 sequences are SQVTM and ANQGSEA. The CDR3 sequence is CSVGLGGYTEAFF. CDR3 nucleotide sequence: TGCAGCGTTGGGTTAGGGGGGTATACTGAAGCTTTCTTT.

V and J are TRBV5-4 and TRBJ2-5; maybe TRBD2 (5 bases). V lost 0 bases and J lost 5, with 11 bases in between. The CDR3 spans 14 residues. The germline gives CDR1 SGHNT, CDR2 YYREEE (reference sequence). The CDR3 DNA is TGTGCCAGCAGCTTGGCCACTGGGAGTGAGACCCAGTACTTC. Residues: CASSLATGSETQYF.

CDR3 residues: CASSQPGLAGVNEQFF. In DNA, the CDR3 is TGTGCCAGCAGCCAACCGGGACTAGCGGGAGTCAATGAGCAGTTCTTC. This chain connects TRBV4-2 to TRBJ2-1, with 14 bases identical to TRBD2. This CDR3 has 16 amino acids. CDR1 is LGHNA, CDR2 YNFKEQ, per germline. Trimming at V came to 2 bases and at J to 6 bases, leaving 3 bases not matched to a gene.

V and J are TRBV18 and TRBJ2-1; D is undetermined. CDR1 is KGHSH, CDR2 LQKENI, per germline. The CDR3 is made up of 13 amino acids. V lost 4 bases to trimming and J lost 2 bases, with 6 bases between them. The CDR3 loop is CASSRNTYNEQFF. The CDR3 nucleotides are TGTGCCAGCTCACGGAACACCTACAATGAGCAGTTCTTC.